Listed below are T cell receptor beta chains from one sample, sequenced in a study of blood T cells in healthy people across ages. Via MiXCR, TCRdb re-called the 5' RACE reads, giving one row per CDR3 protein. The data show 1.4 million to 1.5 million distinct CDR3 sequences, approximately 38% seen once. The specimen was blood. The receptor set was obtained from a woman aged 18-35 years in good health. Both conserved end residues are part of each CDR3. D genes are given only for firm matches. Clone size, where shown, is once, few, many, or a class for clones that have expanded.

D gene	V gene	clone size	J gene	CDR3 protein	CDR3 DNA
TRBD2	TRBV13	-	TRBJ2-5	CATRGGTETQYF	TGTGCCACCCGGGGGGGGACAGAGACCCAGTACTTC
-	TRBV28	-	TRBJ2-3	CASSLISAAGALTDTQYF	TGTGCCAGCAGTTTAATTTCAGCGGCGGGGGCCCTCACAGATACGCAGTATTTT
TRBD1	TRBV3-1	-	TRBJ1-4	CASSLRRQGVGTNEKLFF	TGTGCCAGCAGCCTTCGCCGGCAGGGGGTAGGAACTAATGAAAAACTGTTTTTT
-	TRBV20-1	-	TRBJ2-1	CSARTGEGASYNEQFF	TGCAGTGCTAGAACTGGGGAAGGGGCCTCCTACAATGAGCAGTTCTTC
TRBD1	TRBV20-1	many	TRBJ1-2	CSASPGQGGGYTF	TGCAGTGCTAGCCCCGGACAGGGAGGCGGCTACACCTTC
TRBD2	TRBV11-2	-	TRBJ2-5	CASSLKGGGAVETQYF	TGTGCCAGCAGCTTAAAGGGCGGGGGGGCCGTAGAGACCCAGTACTTC
TRBD2	TRBV25-1	few	TRBJ2-3	CASSVRTSGTDTQYF	TGTGCCAGCAGTGTAAGGACTAGTGGGACAGATACGCAGTATTTT
TRBD1	TRBV3-1	-	TRBJ2-4	CASSQGAGYAGGRINIQYF	TGTGCCAGCAGCCAAGGCGCGGGATACGCAGGGGGCCGAATAAACATTCAGTACTTC
-	TRBV7-2	many	TRBJ2-7	CASSLAWGEQYF	TGTGCCAGCAGTTTAGCATGGGGCGAGCAGTACTTC
TRBD2	TRBV7-2	-	TRBJ2-1	CASSTGLAGARNEQFF	TGTGCCAGCAGCACGGGACTAGCGGGAGCTAGGAATGAGCAGTTCTTC
-	TRBV7-9	-	TRBJ2-1	CASSLVEGVYNEQFF	TGTGCCAGCAGCTTAGTGGAGGGAGTGTACAATGAGCAGTTCTTC
-	TRBV3-1	-	TRBJ2-7	CASSQPLARSAYNEQYF	TGTGCCAGCAGCCAACCGCTAGCCCGGAGTGCCTACAATGAGCAGTACTTC
-	TRBV6-6	few	TRBJ1-1	CAASGTAVNTEAFF	TGTGCCGCATCCGGTACCGCGGTGAACACTGAAGCTTTCTTT
TRBD1	TRBV5-1	-	TRBJ2-3	CASTRQGYTTDTQYF	TGCGCCAGCACCCGACAGGGCTATACCACAGATACGCAGTATTTT
TRBD1	TRBV12-3/TRBV12-4	-	TRBJ2-6	CASRNTAWDRGVSGANVLTF	TGTGCCAGCAGGAATACCGCCTGGGACAGGGGAGTCTCTGGGGCCAACGTCCTGACTTTC
-	TRBV24-1	few	TRBJ1-3	CATSDLSGNTIYF	TGTGCCACCAGTGATTTATCTGGAAACACCATATATTTT
-	TRBV7-2	few	TRBJ1-4	CASSTGWASGKLFF	TGTGCCAGCAGCACGGGGTGGGCGAGCGGAAAACTGTTTTTT
TRBD1	TRBV12-3/TRBV12-4	-	TRBJ1-1	CASSPRFGQDTEAFF	TGTGCCAGCAGTCCCCGGTTTGGACAGGACACTGAAGCTTTCTTT